Below, one T cell receptor (beta chain) is given with its context. What it binds is unknown. This specimen comes from a study of T cell repertoires in cytomegalovirus infection. About the study: Matching HLA type and CMV infection were both indicated by public TCR beta signatures. The study, taken as a whole, reports: There were HLA-C-restricted CMV-specific TCR beta clonotypes dominating the ex vivo response.

This CDR3 has 16 residues. Trimming pared 0 bases from V and 6 bases from J, leaving 17 bases between. CDR1 and CDR2 (germline): MGHRA, YSYEKL. TCRdb re-analysed the reads in MiXCR, keeping a single row per CDR3 protein. The sample records 700,000 to 900,000 distinct CDR3 sequences, 29% being singletons. Material: cultured CD8+ T cells from PBMCs, obtained from culture after CMV antigen stimulation. The clonotype comes from a human donor in good health (CMV status not recorded). Some clones in this sample may be carry-over from other donors' samples. This rearrangement joins TRBV4-1 to TRBJ1-1; tentatively, D is TRBD1 (5 bases). The CDR3 reads CASSQDRTRGSAEAFF. The CDR3 nucleotides are TGCGCCAGCAGCCAAGATAGAACTAGGGGAAGCGCTGAAGCTTTCTTT.